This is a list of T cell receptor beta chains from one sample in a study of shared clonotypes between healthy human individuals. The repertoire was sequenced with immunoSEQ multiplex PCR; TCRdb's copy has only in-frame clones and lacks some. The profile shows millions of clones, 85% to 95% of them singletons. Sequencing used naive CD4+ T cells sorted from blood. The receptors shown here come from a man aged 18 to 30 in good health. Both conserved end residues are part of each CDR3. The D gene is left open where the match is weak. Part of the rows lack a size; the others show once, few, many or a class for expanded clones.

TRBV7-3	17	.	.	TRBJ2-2	CASSSYPGTQNTGELFF	TGTGCCAGCAGCTCTTACCCCGGGACGCAGAACACCGGGGAGCTGTTTTTT
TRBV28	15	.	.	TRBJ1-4	CASSLGRDTIQKLFF	TGTGCCAGCAGTTTAGGCCGGGACACCATTCAAAAACTGTTTTTT
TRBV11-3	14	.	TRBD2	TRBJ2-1	CASSLGRGNNEQFF	TGTGCCAGCAGCTTAGGGCGGGGGAACAATGAGCAGTTCTTC
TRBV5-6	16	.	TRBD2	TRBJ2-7	CASRPGRLGGDYEQYF	TGTGCCAGCAGACCTGGCCGCCTCGGGGGGGACTACGAGCAGTACTTC
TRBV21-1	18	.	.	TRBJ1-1	CASSPPREDRPMNTEAFF	TGTGCCAGCAGCCCTCCTCGGGAGGACAGACCTATGAACACTGAAGCTTTCTTT
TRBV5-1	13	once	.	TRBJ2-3	CASSYQRRDTQYF	TGCGCCAGCAGCTACCAAAGACGGGATACGCAGTATTTT
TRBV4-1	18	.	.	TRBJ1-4	CASSHTMDRTATNEKLFF	TGCGCCAGCAGCCACACGATGGATAGGACAGCAACTAATGAAAAACTGTTTTTT
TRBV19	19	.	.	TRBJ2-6	CASSIDFGHSLAGANVLTF	TGTGCCAGTAGTATAGATTTTGGACACAGCCTAGCTGGGGCCAACGTCCTGACTTTC
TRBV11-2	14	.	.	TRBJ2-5	CASSPGLAAETQYF	TGTGCCAGCAGCCCAGGACTCGCGGCAGAGACCCAGTACTTC
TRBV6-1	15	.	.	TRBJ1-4	CASTRIISTNEKLFF	TGTGCCAGCACCCGGATCATCTCAACTAATGAAAAACTGTTTTTT
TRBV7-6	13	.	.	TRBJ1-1	CASSLGTGREAFF	TGTGCCAGCAGCTTAGGCACAGGCAGAGAAGCTTTCTTT
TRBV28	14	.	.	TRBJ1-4	CASREQGMVEKLFF	TGTGCCAGCAGGGAGCAGGGGATGGTCGAAAAACTGTTTTTT
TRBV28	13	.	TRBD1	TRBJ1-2	CASSRQGGYGYTF	TGTGCCAGCAGCCGACAGGGCGGCTATGGCTACACCTTC
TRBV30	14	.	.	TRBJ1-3	CAAFLGARGNTIYF	TGTGCTGCGTTCTTGGGGGCGCGGGGAAACACCATATATTTT
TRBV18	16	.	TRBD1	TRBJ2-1	CASSPKDRVGVNEQFF	TGTGCCAGCTCACCGAAGGACAGGGTGGGGGTCAATGAGCAGTTCTTC
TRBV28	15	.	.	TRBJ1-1	CASRNPGGGNTEAFF	TGTGCCAGCAGAAACCCAGGTGGCGGGAACACTGAAGCTTTCTTT
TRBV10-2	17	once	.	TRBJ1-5	CASSDPARGPSNQPQHF	TGCGCCAGCAGTGACCCGGCCAGGGGACCTAGCAATCAGCCCCAGCATTTT
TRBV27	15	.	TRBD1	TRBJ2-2	CASASQGAVTGELFF	TGTGCCAGCGCCTCCCAGGGGGCGGTCACCGGGGAGCTGTTTTTT
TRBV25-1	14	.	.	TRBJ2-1	CASSDGRNYNEQFF	TGTGCCAGCAGTGACGGGCGGAACTACAATGAGCAGTTCTTC
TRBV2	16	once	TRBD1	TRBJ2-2	CASSEGGTGLFRELFF	TGTGCCAGCAGTGAAGGAGGGACAGGCCTCTTCCGGGAGCTGTTTTTT
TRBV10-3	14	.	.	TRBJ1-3	CAISESYSGNTIYF	TGTGCCATCAGTGAGTCGTACAGTGGAAACACCATATATTTT
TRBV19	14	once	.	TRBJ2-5	CASSIDSLQETQYF	TGTGCCAGTAGTATAGACAGCCTCCAAGAGACCCAGTACTTC
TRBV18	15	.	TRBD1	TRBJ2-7	CASSPVPGQTYEQYF	TGTGCCAGCTCACCCGTCCCGGGACAGACCTACGAGCAGTACTTC
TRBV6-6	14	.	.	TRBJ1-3	CASSYFTAGNTIYF	TGTGCCAGCAGTTACTTCACAGCTGGAAACACCATATATTTT
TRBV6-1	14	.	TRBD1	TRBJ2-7	CASSRDRIIYEQYF	TGTGCCAGCAGCCGGGACAGGATTATCTACGAGCAGTACTTC
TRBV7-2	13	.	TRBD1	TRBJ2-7	CASSFDRGLEQYF	TGTGCCAGCAGCTTCGACAGGGGCCTGGAGCAGTACTTC
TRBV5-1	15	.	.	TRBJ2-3	CASSLEEDGTDTQYF	TGCGCCAGCAGCTTGGAAGAAGACGGCACAGATACGCAGTATTTT
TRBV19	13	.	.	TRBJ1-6	CASSKTGLSPLHF	TGTGCCAGTAGTAAAACAGGGTTATCACCCCTCCACTTT